The next 26 T cell receptor beta chains were all read from a single sample in a study of T cell changes during pregnancy in multiple sclerosis. Using immunoSEQ multiplex PCR, the repertoire was profiled, and TCRdb retains in-frame clones only, with some absent. This sample has tens of thousands of clones, with around 93% found just once. Sequenced here: CD8+ T cells from peripheral blood mononuclear cells, sampled in the second trimester of pregnancy. The receptors originated from a female donor with multiple sclerosis, enrolled in a pregnancy study.

This clone is labeled large. The chain couples TRBV28 to TRBJ2-4, with 8 positions matching TRBD1. This CDR3 is 17 amino acids long. The ends lost 4 bases at V and 8 bases at J; junction bases unmatched: 16. Germline CDR1 is MDHEN and CDR2 is SYDVKM. The CDR3 sequence is CASSWDPGGQGKDIQYF. CDR3 sequence (DNA): TGTGCCAGCAGTTGGGACCCTGGTGGACAGGGAAAAGACATTCAGTACTTC.

The chain carries TRBV4-1 and TRBJ2-7; 7 bases are a match to TRBD1. CDR1 is MGHRA and CDR2 is YSYEKL in the germline V gene. The length of the CDR3 is 15 residues. The ends lost 1 base at V and 2 bases at J; junction bases unmatched: 5. CDR3 sequence reads: CASSQVGTEAYEQYF. CDR3 bases: TGCGCCAGCAGCCAAGTGGGGACAGAAGCCTACGAGCAGTACTTC.

The chain recombines TRBV27 with TRBJ2-7; D perhaps matches TRBD1 (5 bases). Germline values: CDR1 MNHEY, CDR2 SMNVEV (reference sequence). Deletions cut 3 bases from V and 4 bases from J, with 13 bases between. The CDR3 is made up of 14 amino acids. CDR3 nucleotide sequence: TGTGCCAGCAGTTTGGACCCGAAGGGGTACGAGCAGTACTTC. Protein sequence: CASSLDPKGYEQYF.

The chain couples TRBV4-1 to TRBJ1-1; tentatively, D is TRBD1 (5 bases). V was clipped by 2 bases and J by 4 bases, with 14 bases between them. Germline CDR1 is MGHRA and CDR2 is YSYEKL. CDR3 size: 15 residues. The CDR3 DNA is TGCGCCAGCAGCCAAAACAGGTTCCGCGCCACTGAAGCTTTCTTT. Protein product: CASSQNRFRATEAFF.

The CDR3 region is CASSNGWTDGYTF. As DNA, the CDR3 is TGTGCCAGTAGTAATGGGTGGACAGATGGCTACACCTTC. The chain carries TRBV19 and TRBJ1-2, with D tentatively TRBD1 (6 bases). The germline V gene has CDR1 LNHDA and CDR2 SQIVND (reference sequence). Trimming removed 4 bases from V and 6 bases from J, with 12 bases in between. The CDR3 spans 13 residues.

The chain carries TRBV5-4 and TRBJ2-1, with a tentative D call TRBD1 (5 bases). Trimming removed 3 bases from V and 4 bases from J, with 8 bases in between. The germline V gene has CDR1 SGHNT and CDR2 YYREEE (reference sequence). The CDR3 runs 13 residues. The CDR3 sequence: CASSSRQYNEQFF. The CDR3 coding sequence is TGTGCCAGCAGCTCCAGACAGTACAATGAGCAGTTCTTC.

In nucleotides, the CDR3 is TGTGCCACTTCAGCCGACAGGGGAAGCTCCTACAATGAGCAGTTCTTC. Translated: CATSADRGSSYNEQFF. The rearrangement links TRBV15 to TRBJ2-1; 8 bases match TRBD1. J lost 0 bases, V lost 9 bases, and 10 bases had no gene match. CDR1 and CDR2 from the germline V gene are LNHNV and YYDKDF (reference sequence). CDR3 length: 16 residues. Based on the CDR3 plus reference TRBV15 and TRBJ2-1, the full variable domain is DAMVIQNPRYQVTQFGKPVTLSCSQTLNHNVMYWYQQKSSQAPKLLFHYYDKDFNNEADTPDNFQSRRPNTSFCFLDIRSPGLGDTAMYLCATSADRGSSYNEQFFGPGTRLTVL.

The chain is built from TRBV19 and TRBJ2-7; the match to TRBD2 covers 11 bases. From germline, CDR1 is LNHDA and CDR2 SQIVND (reference sequence). Unmatched junction bases numbered 4, after V lost 6 bases and J lost 3 bases. This CDR3 is built from 14 residues. CDR3 sequence: CASSISGGDYEQYF. The CDR3 DNA reads as TGTGCCAGTAGCATTAGCGGGGGGGACTACGAGCAGTACTTC.

The rearrangement uses TRBV7-9 and TRBJ1-5; 10 bases map to TRBD1. The length of the CDR3 is 14 residues. Unmatched junction bases numbered 2, after V lost 4 bases and J lost 5 bases. The germline V gene has CDR1 SEHNR and CDR2 FQNEAQ (reference sequence). CDR3 amino acids: CASSSGQGDQPQHF. The CDR3 region has the DNA TGTGCCAGCAGCTCCGGACAGGGGGATCAGCCCCAGCATTTT.

The chain carries TRBV25-1 and TRBJ1-2; D uncertain. V lost 7 bases to trimming and J lost 2 bases, with 8 bases between them. CDR3 length: 12 residues. Germline CDR1 MGHDK, CDR2 SYGVNS. CDR3 in amino acids: CASTTLNYGYTF. CDR3 DNA: TGTGCCAGCACGACATTGAACTATGGCTACACCTTC.

This chain links TRBV7-6 with TRBJ1-2; D is possibly TRBD1 (5 bases). The CDR3 runs to 13 residues. CDR1 and CDR2 from the germline V gene are SGHVS and FNYEAQ. The V and J ends lost 5 bases and 12 bases respectively, with 19 bases between them. As DNA, the CDR3 is TGTGCCAGCAGCCTAGGGGCGGGACCAGACCACACCTTC. Amino acids: CASSLGAGPDHTF.

The chain employs TRBV7-9 and TRBJ1-2, with no clear D. The CDR3 covers 15 residues. V lost 3 bases, J lost 8 bases, and 19 bases lay in between. Germline assignment: CDR1 SEHNR and CDR2 FQNEAQ (reference sequence). The CDR3 loop is CASSFPGGSSGGYTF. The CDR3 nucleotides are TGTGCCAGCAGCTTCCCCGGAGGCTCTTCGGGAGGCTACACCTTC.

The J gene is TRBJ2-5, the V gene TRBV7-9; D is unresolved. V was clipped by 0 bases and J by 4 bases, with 6 bases between them. Germline V gives CDR1 SEHNR, CDR2 FQNEAQ (reference sequence). The CDR3 covers 13 residues. CDR3 sequence reads: CASSLAGPETQYF. The DNA of the CDR3 is TGTGCCAGCAGCTTAGCTGGGCCAGAGACCCAGTACTTC.

The V gene is TRBV27, the J gene TRBJ1-2, with 7 bases aligning to TRBD1. The germline CDR1 and CDR2 sequences are MNHEY and SMNVEV (reference sequence). With 6 bases clipped from V and 4 bases from J, the junction kept 8 bases outside the gene matches. This CDR3 has 14 amino acids. The CDR3 is CASSRTGALYGYTF. DNA of the CDR3: TGTGCCAGCAGCCGTACAGGGGCGCTCTATGGCTACACCTTC.

The chain uses TRBV5-1 and TRBJ1-4; 8 nucleotides line up with TRBD1. Germline values: CDR1 SGHRS, CDR2 YFSETQ. The CDR3 is 15 amino acids. V lost 5 bases to trimming and J lost 4 bases; unmatched junction nucleotides: 7. The CDR3 here is CASRPQGVGNEKLFF. CDR3 sequence (DNA): TGCGCCAGCAGGCCACAGGGGGTTGGTAATGAAAAACTGTTTTTT.

This chain uses TRBV4-1 with TRBJ1-1, with 7 positions matching TRBD1. CDR1 MGHRA and CDR2 YSYEKL come from the germline V gene. V shed 4 bases and J 3 bases; nucleotides not matched to a gene: 8. This CDR3 has 15 amino acids. The CDR3, as DNA: TGCGCCAGCAGCCTTTTTACAGGGGCTGACACTGAAGCTTTCTTT. Translation: CASSLFTGADTEAFF.

The chain joins TRBV16 to TRBJ2-7, with TRBD1 matching over 10 bases. The CDR3 sequence is 19 residues long. The V and J ends lost 4 bases and 4 bases, in that order; junction bases with no gene match: 19. Looked up from germline, CDR1 is KGHSY and CDR2 is FQNENV. DNA of the CDR3: TGTGCCAGCAGCCCAACCTCTCAAAGCGGGACAGGGGCTATGTACGAGCAGTACTTC. It is translated as CASSPTSQSGTGAMYEQYF. The full variable domain, in which reference TRBV16 and TRBJ2-7 provide the parts outside the CDR3, is GEEVAQTPKHLVRGEGQKAKLYCAPIKGHSYVFWYQQVLKNEFKFLISFQNENVFDETGMPKERFSAKCLPNSPCSLEIQATKLEDSAVYFCASSPTSQSGTGAMYEQYFGPGTRLTVT.

The genes are TRBV27 and TRBJ1-1; tentatively, D is TRBD1 (5 bases). From germline, CDR1 is MNHEY and CDR2 SMNVEV (reference sequence). The CDR3 runs to 14 residues. V lost 0 bases to trimming and J lost 5 bases, with 10 bases between them. CDR3 residues: CASSLSAGWTEAFF. CDR3 nucleotides: TGTGCCAGCAGTTTATCGGCAGGGTGGACTGAAGCTTTCTTT.

The gene calls are TRBV7-6 and TRBJ2-3; 9 positions match TRBD2. Germline V gene data show CDR1 as SGHVS and CDR2 as FNYEAQ. V dropped 1 base and J dropped 0; count of bases not matched to a gene: 5. The CDR3 covers 17 residues. CDR3 sequence: CASSLGSSGASTDTQYF. In DNA, the CDR3 is TGTGCCAGCAGCTTAGGCTCTAGCGGGGCAAGCACAGATACGCAGTATTTT.

The chain links TRBV5-1 to TRBJ1-4; D unclear. The V end was cut by 7 bases, the J end by 0 bases, with 22 bases between. The CDR3 sequence is 18 residues long. CDR1 and CDR2 (germline): SGHRS, YFSETQ. Here the CDR3 reads CASAPPEGSPTTNEKLFF. In nucleotides, the CDR3 is TGCGCCAGCGCCCCCCCCGAAGGGAGCCCCACAACTAATGAAAAACTGTTTTTT.

This chain uses TRBV29-1 with TRBJ2-7; D unresolved. Trimming pared 3 bases from V and 6 bases from J, leaving 9 bases between. The CDR3 length is 11 residues. CDR1 and CDR2 (germline): SQVTM, ANQGSEA. In DNA form, the CDR3 reads TGCAGCGTTGAGTTGAGCCTCGAGCAGTACTTC. It specifies CSVELSLEQYF.

For the CDR3, the DNA is TGTGCCAGCAGCCCTGACCGGGGATGGGAGCAGTTCTTC. Its translation is CASSPDRGWEQFF. The gene calls are TRBV7-8 and TRBJ2-1; a possible D gene is TRBD2 (5 bases). The CDR3 is 13 amino acids. Germline loops: CDR1 SGHVS, CDR2 FQNEAQ. Trimming removed 5 bases from V and 10 bases from J, with 15 bases in between.

This chain connects TRBV27 to TRBJ2-1; 7 nucleotides line up with TRBD2. The CDR3 has 15 residues. Trimming at V came to 5 bases and at J to 8 bases, leaving 12 bases not matched to a gene. The V gene's germline CDR1 is MNHEY and CDR2 SMNVEV (reference sequence). This chain's CDR3 is CASSPLVDGGDEQFF. DNA of the CDR3: TGTGCCAGCAGTCCCCTAGTGGATGGGGGGGATGAGCAGTTCTTC.

The rearrangement uses TRBV7-9 and TRBJ2-1, with TRBD1 matching 8 bases. The germline gives CDR1 SEHNR, CDR2 FQNEAQ (reference sequence). Germline trimming cut 6 bases from V and 0 bases from J; bases unmatched to any gene: 7. The CDR3 is made up of 16 amino acids. The CDR3, as DNA: TGTGCCAGCAGTCACACCGGGACAGGCTCCTACAATGAGCAGTTCTTC. Translating gives CASSHTGTGSYNEQFF.

The chain combines TRBV5-5 with TRBJ2-7, with D perhaps matching TRBD2 (6 bases). Germline lookup yields CDR1 SGHKS and CDR2 YYEKEE (reference sequence). The length of the CDR3 is 11 residues. Trimming left V 1 base short and J 7 bases short, with 6 bases between. The CDR3 nucleotides are TGTGCCAGCAGCTTGCGGGGGGAGCAGTACTTC. This gives the protein CASSLRGEQYF.

The CDR3 nucleotides read TGTGCCAGCAGTTGGACAGAGAACCTTGAAGCTTTCTTT. Protein sequence: CASSWTENLEAFF. The chain employs TRBV6-5 and TRBJ1-1; a possible D gene is TRBD1 (6 bases). Trimming left V 4 bases short and J 7 bases short, with 13 bases between. The V gene's germline CDR1 is MNHEY and CDR2 SVGAGI. This CDR3 region has 13 residues.